These T cell receptor beta chains were read from a single sample in a study of response to subunit inactivated influenza vaccine. TCRdb re-derived calls from the RT-PCR reads in MiXCR, one entry per CDR3 protein. This table holds about 500,000 distinct CDR3 sequences, 10% to 15% found once. Sequencing used PBMCs from blood, obtained 40 to 50 days after vaccination. Receptors originate from a man between 45 and 60 years old who received an inactivated influenza vaccine. Each CDR3 is given with its conserved first and last residue. The D gene is left open where the match is weak. Rows give clone size only sometimes, using once, few, many, or a class for an expanded clone.

TRBJ2-5 TRBV6-2/TRBV6-3 many NA TGTGCCAGCAGTAGCGGCCCGTGGGAGACCCAGTACTTC CASSSGPWETQYF
TRBJ2-1 TRBV12-3/TRBV12-4 many TRBD2 TGTGCCAGCAGCTCGACTAGCGGGTACTCCTACAATGAGCAGTTCTTC CASSSTSGYSYNEQFF
TRBJ2-1 TRBV29-1 few NA TGCAGCGTGGAGAGGTATACGGGGTCGGGCAATGAGCAGTTCTTC CSVERYTGSGNEQFF
TRBJ2-3 TRBV5-5 few TRBD2 TGTGCCAGCAGCTTGGCCGTGGGACTAGGCACAGATACGCAGTATTTT CASSLAVGLGTDTQYF
TRBJ2-7 TRBV20-1 many NA TGCAGTGCTCGGGACAACTCCTACGAGCAGTACTTC CSARDNSYEQYF
TRBJ2-7 TRBV29-1 many NA TGCAGCGTTGAGTCCCGGGACGGGTACGAGCAGTACTTC CSVESRDGYEQYF
TRBJ2-3 TRBV7-6 few NA TGTGCCAGCAGCTTAGCACACACAGTCAGCACAGATACGCAGTATTTT CASSLAHTVSTDTQYF
TRBJ2-1 TRBV7-9 NA NA TGTGCCAGCAACGTGGGAGGTCCGGGCGAGCAGTTCTTC CASNVGGPGEQFF
TRBJ2-1 TRBV4-1 NA NA TGCGCCAGCAGCCAAGTATCTTGGACGGCCTACAATGAGCAGTTCTTC CASSQVSWTAYNEQFF
TRBJ1-2 TRBV30 NA NA TGTGCCTGGAGTACGGGTTGGAAGGGCTACACCTTC CAWSTGWKGYTF
TRBJ2-7 TRBV18 few NA TGTGCCAGCTCACCACCGGGACGGGGGATCGACGAGCAGTACTTC CASSPPGRGIDEQYF
TRBJ2-7 TRBV30 NA NA TGTGCCTGGAGTGTACGGGGATACGAGCAGTACTTC CAWSVRGYEQYF
TRBJ2-3 TRBV7-2 few TRBD2 TGTGCCAGCAGCTTAGCGTCGGCTAGCGGGAGGTTAGATACGCAGTATTTT CASSLASASGRLDTQYF